The 23 T cell receptor beta chains listed next were all sequenced from one sample in a study of blood T cell repertoires in COVID-19 (dated by TCRdb to about 2020). The library was made by the immunoSEQ multiplex PCR assay. Entries here come from immuneACCESS through TCRdb and include only in-frame sequences with V and J called. Some clones fail to appear in such tables; in the studies checked, an unresolved V gene covers under half of the shortfall, and the cause of the remainder is unknown. The sample table shows 150,000 to 200,000 clones, and about four fifths are seen once. The ten largest clones capture approximately 2% of the sample. The sample was peripheral blood. All receptors derive from a woman older than 75 with acute or convalescent COVID-19.

The count of this clone is one. V is TRBV28 and J is TRBJ2-3; a weak D match, TRBD2 (5 bases). This CDR3 region has 12 residues. V dropped 8 bases and J dropped 8 bases, with 14 bases sitting between them. CDR1 and CDR2 (germline): MDHEN, SYDVKM. The CDR3 loop reads CASGLPRGTQYF. For the CDR3, the DNA is TGTGCCAGCGGTCTCCCCCGGGGTACGCAGTATTTT.

The chain uses TRBV11-3 and TRBJ2-1; D is unclear. Germline V lookup: CDR1 SGHNT, CDR2 YENEEA. The ends were cut back, 1 base at V and 6 bases at J, with 13 bases in the middle. The CDR3 runs to 15 residues. CDR3 amino acids: CASSLAGAIVNEQFF. The DNA for the CDR3 is TGTGCCAGCAGCTTAGCGGGTGCGATCGTCAATGAGCAGTTCTTC.

This clone came up a few times. The V and J genes are TRBV4-3 and TRBJ2-1; 8 positions match TRBD2. The V and J ends lost 3 bases and 6 bases, in that order; junction bases with no gene match: 10. The CDR3 has 16 residues. CDR1 and CDR2 (germline): LGHNA, YSLEER. CDR3 DNA sequence: TGCGCCAGCAGCCAGCTAGCGGGTCTCATATCCAATGAGCAGTTCTTC. This encodes CASSQLAGLISNEQFF.

This clone has a single count. The chain links TRBV11-2 to TRBJ2-7; 8 bases match TRBD1. J was trimmed by 5 bases and V by 3 bases; bases with no gene match: 9. The CDR3 length is 15 residues. Germline values: CDR1 SGHAT, CDR2 FQNNGV. The CDR3 nucleotides read TGTGCCAGCAGCTTGGCCCTACAGGGGGTGAACGAGCAGTACTTC. Protein product: CASSLALQGVNEQYF.

The chain carries TRBV5-6 and TRBJ1-2; D gene uncertain. The germline V and J ends were trimmed by 0 bases and 0 bases, with 9 bases remaining between them. The CDR3 contains 15 residues. Germline CDR1 and CDR2: SGHDT and YYEEEE. CDR3 DNA: TGTGCCAGCAGCTTGGGACAACTAGCTAACTATGGCTACACCTTC. Amino acids: CASSLGQLANYGYTF.

CDR3 in DNA: TGTGCCAGCAGGGGGCTAGTGGCAGACTACGAGCAGTACTTC. It codes for CASRGLVADYEQYF. The chain couples TRBV6-5 to TRBJ2-7; TRBD1 is a possible D gene (5 bases). This CDR3 region has 14 residues. CDR1 is MNHEY, CDR2 SVGAGI, per germline. V was cut by 6 bases and J by 3 bases, with 15 bases left in between.

This chain joins TRBV28 and TRBJ1-1; 8 nucleotides agree with TRBD1. The V and J ends lost 6 bases and 2 bases, in that order; junction bases with no gene match: 5. This CDR3 contains 14 residues. Germline lookup yields CDR1 MDHEN and CDR2 SYDVKM. Written as DNA, the CDR3 is TGTGCCAGCAGCCGGGCAGGGGGCAACACTGAAGCTTTCTTT. Translating gives CASSRAGGNTEAFF.

The chain links TRBV3-1 (or the pseudogene TRBV3-2) to TRBJ2-2; 10 bases agree with TRBD2. The CDR3 loop spans 15 amino acids. The germline gives CDR1 LGHDT, CDR2 YNNKEL (reference sequence). The J segment lost 5 bases and the V segment lost 4 bases, leaving 4 bases of the junction unmatched. CDR3 sequence: CASSPWTSGTGELFF. The CDR3 nucleotides are TGTGCCAGCAGCCCGTGGACTAGCGGTACCGGGGAGCTGTTTTTT.

This chain joins TRBV28 and TRBJ1-2; the D gene is possibly TRBD1 (5 bases). V gave up 8 bases and J gave up 0 bases, with 13 bases separating them. The CDR3 extends over 14 amino acids. Germline V lookup: CDR1 MDHEN, CDR2 SYDVKM. The DNA of the CDR3 is TGTGCCAGCTCTTCAGGGCCTTCTAACTATGGCTACACCTTC. Translated, it gives CASSSGPSNYGYTF.

This clone was seen just once. The chain combines TRBV18 with TRBJ2-3; D gene uncertain. Germline loops: CDR1 KGHSH, CDR2 LQKENI. The CDR3 has 14 residues. V was pared by 4 bases and J by 3 bases, with 11 bases between. The DNA of the CDR3 is TGTGCCAGCTCACTAGAGACTGGGACAGATACGCAGTATTTT. Amino acids: CASSLETGTDTQYF.

The chain has TRBV19 and TRBJ2-4, with 10 bases aligning to TRBD1. CDR1 is LNHDA, CDR2 SQIVND, per germline (reference sequence). This CDR3 region has 16 residues. The junction had 7 bases not matched to a gene; V was cut back by 5 bases and J by 3 bases. The chain's CDR3 is CASSVGQGGSKNIQYF. DNA for the CDR3: TGTGCCAGTAGTGTCGGACAGGGGGGAAGCAAAAACATTCAGTACTTC.

The V gene is TRBV30, the J gene TRBJ1-1; no clear D gene. Germline lookup yields CDR1 GTSNPN and CDR2 SVGIG (reference sequence). This CDR3 contains 12 residues. Trimming cost V 3 bases and J 6 bases, with 11 bases left between them. For the CDR3, the DNA is TGTGCCTGGAGGGTGAGTACCGCTGAAGCTTTCTTT. It yields the protein CAWRVSTAEAFF.

The rearrangement uses TRBV12-3 or TRBV12-4 and TRBJ1-4; 7 positions agree with TRBD1. The CDR3 is 13 amino acids. Trimming at V came to 6 bases and at J to 5 bases, leaving 3 bases not matched to a gene. The chain's CDR3 is CASRGQINEKLFF. The DNA for the CDR3 is TGTGCCAGCAGGGGACAGATAAATGAAAAACTGTTTTTT.

The chain employs TRBV12-3 or TRBV12-4 and TRBJ2-1; 8 bases agree with TRBD2. V dropped 5 bases and J dropped 15; count of bases not matched to a gene: 9. The CDR3 totals 12 residues. In DNA, the CDR3 is TGTGCCAGCAGTCAGGCGGGGACTAGGGTGTTCTTC. Translated: CASSQAGTRVFF.

CDR3 loop: CASSLGAGEQETQYF. The CDR3 bases are TGTGCCAGCAGCTTAGGGGCGGGAGAGCAAGAGACCCAGTACTTC. V gene TRBV11-3 combines with J gene TRBJ2-5, with 7 bases fitting TRBD2. Germline assignment: CDR1 SGHNT and CDR2 YENEEA. Trimming took 1 base from V and 2 from J; bases not matched to a gene: 4. The CDR3 runs to 15 residues.

This rearrangement joins TRBV28 to TRBJ1-4; D gene ambiguous. CDR1 MDHEN and CDR2 SYDVKM come from the germline V gene. Between the trimmed V and J ends, which lost 6 bases and 8 bases, there was a span of 16 bases. The CDR3 has 14 amino acids. CDR3: CASRTGPGEEKLFF. CDR3 DNA: TGTGCCAGCAGAACCGGGCCCGGGGAGGAAAAACTGTTTTTT.

This clone has more than one count but fewer than ten. This rearrangement joins TRBV4-3 to TRBJ1-6; 11 positions agree with TRBD1. Germline CDR1 reads LGHNA; CDR2 reads YSLEER. Trimming removed 1 base from V and 9 bases from J; junction bases left unmatched: 2. The CDR3 is 15 amino acids. CDR3 sequence: CASSQVGTGGSPLHF. CDR3 nucleotides: TGCGCCAGCAGCCAAGTGGGGACAGGGGGTTCACCCCTCCACTTT.

The chain combines TRBV5-4 with TRBJ2-1; 10 bases are a match to TRBD2. The CDR3 consists of 16 residues. V shed 5 bases and J 1 base; nucleotides not matched to a gene: 6. Germline CDR1 reads SGHNT; CDR2 reads YYREEE (reference sequence). The CDR3 DNA reads TGTGCCAGCAGATACACTAGCGGGACATCCTACAATGAGCAGTTCTTC. This codes for CASRYTSGTSYNEQFF.

In regard to this clone: Other DNA variants within this sample encode the same CDR3. This chain uses TRBV7-2 with TRBJ2-3, with TRBD2 as a possible D gene (6 bases). The germline V gene encodes CDR1 SGHTA and CDR2 FQGNSA. The CDR3 has 15 residues. V lost 1 base and J lost 0, with 8 bases in between. CDR3 sequence (DNA): TGTGCCAGCAGCTTAGTTGCGGGGAGCACAGATACGCAGTATTTT. Protein sequence: CASSLVAGSTDTQYF.

The sample holds one count of this clone. The V and J genes are TRBV5-1 and TRBJ2-5, with 8 bases lining up with TRBD2. This CDR3 is 15 amino acids long. CDR1 and CDR2 (germline): SGHRS, YFSETQ. V trimming: 3 bases; J trimming: 5 bases; junction bases outside the gene matches: 9. The CDR3 DNA follows: TGCGCCAGCAGCTGGCGGGGGGCCCCTAAGGAGACCCAGTACTTC. This encodes CASSWRGAPKETQYF.

The chain uses TRBV5-1 and TRBJ1-1, with D possibly TRBD1 on 5 matching bases. Per germline, CDR1 SGHRS and CDR2 YFSETQ. This CDR3 has 13 residues. V was trimmed by 7 bases and J by 5 bases, leaving 15 bases between them. The CDR3 DNA follows: TGCGCCAGCTCTGCAGGCAGGGTAACTGAAGCTTTCTTT. Amino acids: CASSAGRVTEAFF.

V is TRBV12-3 or TRBV12-4 and J is TRBJ1-1; unclear D gene. The CDR3 sequence is 13 residues long. Trimming cost V 6 bases and J 6 bases, with 14 bases left between them. CDR3 region: CASRSGDFAEAFF. DNA of the CDR3: TGTGCCAGCAGAAGCGGGGATTTTGCTGAAGCTTTCTTT.

The rearrangement uses TRBV28 and TRBJ1-5; TRBD1 matches at 7 bases. The CDR3 has 14 amino acids. The V segment lost 7 bases and the J segment 2 bases; nucleotides outside the gene matches: 5. Germline values: CDR1 MDHEN, CDR2 SYDVKM. CDR3 sequence (DNA): TGTGCCAGCATCACAGGGACAGGCAATCAGCCCCAGCATTTT. Translating it yields CASITGTGNQPQHF.